The 6 T cell receptor beta chains below come from one sample, sequenced in a study of radiotherapy plus CTLA-4 blockade in lung cancer. Libraries were prepared by immunoSEQ multiplex PCR; TCRdb keeps only in-frame clonotypes and omits some of them. Among about 62,000 clones listed, around 77% were seen once. The starting material was peripheral blood, obtained from a patient treated with radiotherapy plus ipilimumab. The receptors originated from a human donor with non-small cell lung cancer who had a complete response to radiotherapy plus ipilimumab.

V and J are TRBV9 and TRBJ1-2; TRBD1 matches 8 bases. The CDR3 has 13 residues. The germline gives CDR1 SGDLS, CDR2 YYNGEE. Trimming took 4 bases from V and 8 from J; bases not matched to a gene: 7. CDR3 DNA sequence: TGTGCCAGCAGCCCGGACAGGGCTTTCGGCTACACCTTC. Translating gives CASSPDRAFGYTF.

Only one count was recorded for this clone. V gene TRBV28 combines with J gene TRBJ2-1, with D possibly TRBD2 on 5 matching bases. This CDR3 is 14 amino acids long. Per the germline V gene, CDR1 is MDHEN and CDR2 is SYDVKM. Trimming cost V 2 bases and J 0 bases, with 5 bases left between them. CDR3 region: CASSLGSSYNEQFF. The CDR3 DNA reads as TGTGCCAGCAGTTTAGGGAGCTCCTACAATGAGCAGTTCTTC.

The chain links TRBV28 to TRBJ1-2; D possibly corresponds to TRBD1 (6 bases). Germline CDR1 and CDR2: MDHEN and SYDVKM. V lost 3 bases and J 3 bases, leaving 23 bases between the germline ends. The CDR3 length is 18 residues. In nucleotides, the CDR3 is TGTGCCAGCAGTTTCCCACCCCCACCACAGACAGGATACTATGGCTACACCTTC. It is translated as CASSFPPPPQTGYYGYTF.

The rearrangement links TRBV5-1 to TRBJ2-7; the D gene is possibly TRBD1 (6 bases). Trimming shortened V by 2 bases and J by 2 bases, and 23 bases separated the two germline ends. Germline CDR1 is SGHRS and CDR2 is YFSETQ. This CDR3 is built from 18 residues. The CDR3: CASSFLTPTGFGAYEQYF. CDR3 coding DNA: TGCGCCAGCAGCTTCCTGACCCCGACAGGTTTCGGTGCCTACGAGCAGTACTTC.

The chain links TRBV6-5 to TRBJ1-1, with D unresolved. The V gene lost 3 bases and the J gene lost 2 bases, with 7 bases spanning the gap. This CDR3 contains 13 residues. The germline V gene encodes CDR1 MNHEY and CDR2 SVGAGI. The CDR3 reads CASSYAGNTEAFF. DNA of the CDR3: TGTGCCAGCAGTTATGCAGGAAACACTGAAGCTTTCTTT.

This clone showed up just a few times. V gene TRBV6-6 combines with J gene TRBJ2-7; D call uncertain. V lost 7 bases to trimming and J lost 3 bases, with 13 bases between them. This CDR3 has 13 amino acids. Germline CDR1 reads MNHNY; CDR2 reads SVGAGI (reference sequence). The DNA of the CDR3 is TGTGCCAGCATGGTTGACATCCGCTACGAGCAGTACTTC. Protein: CASMVDIRYEQYF.